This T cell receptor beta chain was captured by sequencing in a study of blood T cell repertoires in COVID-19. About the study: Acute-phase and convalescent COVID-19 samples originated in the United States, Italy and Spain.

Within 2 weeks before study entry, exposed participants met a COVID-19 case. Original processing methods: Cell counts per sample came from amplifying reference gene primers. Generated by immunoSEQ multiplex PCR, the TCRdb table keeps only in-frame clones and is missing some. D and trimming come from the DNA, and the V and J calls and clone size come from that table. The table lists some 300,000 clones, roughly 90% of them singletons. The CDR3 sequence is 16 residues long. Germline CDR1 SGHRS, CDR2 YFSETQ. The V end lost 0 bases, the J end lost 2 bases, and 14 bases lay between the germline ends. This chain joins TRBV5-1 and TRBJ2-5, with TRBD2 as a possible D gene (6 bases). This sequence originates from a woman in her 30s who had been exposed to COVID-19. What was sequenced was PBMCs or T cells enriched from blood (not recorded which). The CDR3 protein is CASSLGRAGRQETQYF. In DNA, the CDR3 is TGCGCCAGCAGCTTGGGCCGCGCGGGGCGGCAAGAGACCCAGTACTTC.